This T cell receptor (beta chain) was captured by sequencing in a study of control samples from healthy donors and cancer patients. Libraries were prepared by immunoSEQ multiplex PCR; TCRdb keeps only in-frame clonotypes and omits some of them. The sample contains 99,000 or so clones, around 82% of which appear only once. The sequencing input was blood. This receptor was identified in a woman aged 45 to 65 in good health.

CDR3 in amino acids: CASSYGQGTTEAFF. The CDR3 coding sequence is TGTGCCAGCAGTTACGGGCAGGGCACCACTGAAGCTTTCTTT. This sequence joins TRBV6-6 and TRBJ1-1, with a weak D call TRBD1 (5 bases). This CDR3 is built from 14 residues. V gave up 2 bases and J gave up 4 bases, with 11 bases separating them. The germline V gene has CDR1 MNHNY and CDR2 SVGAGI (reference sequence).